This T cell receptor (beta chain) was identified in a study of T cells in Graves' hyperthyroidism and ophthalmopathy. General study findings and limits: Blood also contained most expanded thyroid clonotypes above 0.001. Ophthalmopathy got predicted by the model a median about six months before its onset.

There were TCR beta CDR3 regions amplified from RNA transcripts. A first-round RT-PCR of the TCR CDR3 used the HTBI primer set. TCRdb recomputed calls from the multiplex PCR reads with MiXCR, one row per CDR3 protein. The sample comprises fewer than 300,000 distinct CDR3 sequences, 25% of which are singletons, and approximately 25% rests with the top ten. As for this clonotype: Its antigen is unidentified.

The sample of blood was obtained at first hyperthyroidism diagnosis (before any ophthalmopathy symptoms). Sequencing was done on a sample of blood. This TCR was sampled from a middle-aged man with Graves' hyperthyroidism that later progressed to Graves' ophthalmopathy.

As DNA, the CDR3 is TGCGCCAGCAGCTTCGGACAGGGTTTTGCTGGAAACACCATATATTTT. Amino acid sequence: CASSFGQGFAGNTIYF. V is TRBV5-1 and J is TRBJ1-3; the match to TRBD1 covers 8 bases. Germline V lookup: CDR1 SGHRS, CDR2 YFSETQ. This CDR3 region has 16 residues. With V trimmed by 2 bases and J by 2 bases, 6 bases remained unmatched.